This T cell receptor beta chain was identified during a study of technical replicates of blood from a few donors. This CDR3 is 15 amino acids long. Clones were sequenced by immunoSEQ multiplex PCR, and TCRdb holds only the in-frame ones, with some missing. The sample has about 56,000 clones; about 93% are singletons. Sample: PBMCs. The sequence was obtained from a human donor in good health. Some clones in this sample may be carry-over from other donors' samples. The chain joins TRBV21-1 to TRBJ2-1; no DNA check was done on the table's D call, TRBD1. TRBV21-1 is termed a pseudogene. For the CDR3, the DNA is TGTGCCAGCAGCCCAAAGGGACAGGGTCATCGGGAGCAGTTCTTC. It specifies CASSPKGQGHREQFF.